These T cell receptor beta chains were read from a single sample in a study of blood T cell repertoires in COVID-19. Sequencing was performed with immunoSEQ multiplex PCR; in TCRdb, only in-frame clones are kept and a portion is missing. This repertoire shows 65,000 to 100,000 clones, 65% to 85% found once; its top ten account for roughly 15%. Sequenced sample: peripheral blood. The source is a woman at least 80 years old with acute or convalescent COVID-19. Each CDR3 is given with its conserved first and last residue. A D gene is named only where the DNA matches it firmly. Clone size is not always given. Where it is, it says once, few, many or a class for expanded clones.

D gene: .
J gene: TRBJ1-2
clone size: .
V gene: TRBV7-9
CDR3 DNA: TGTGCCAGCAGCTCGACACGGTCCTCCCATGGCTACACCTTC
CDR3 protein: CASSSTRSSHGYTF

D gene: TRBD1
J gene: TRBJ1-2
clone size: .
V gene: TRBV28
CDR3 DNA: TGTGCCAGCAGACGACAACAGGGGGTCCTTCGTGGCTACACCTTC
CDR3 protein: CASRRQQGVLRGYTF

D gene: TRBD2
J gene: TRBJ2-3
clone size: .
V gene: TRBV7-9
CDR3 DNA: TGTGCCAGCAGCTTAGGGGCTAGCGGGTGGACAGATACGCAGTATTTT
CDR3 protein: CASSLGASGWTDTQYF

D gene: TRBD1
J gene: TRBJ1-1
clone size: .
V gene: TRBV6-1
CDR3 DNA: TGTGCCAGCAGTGAAGGGTCGTGGACAGGGGTTTCGAACACTGAAGCTTTCTTT
CDR3 protein: CASSEGSWTGVSNTEAFF

D gene: .
J gene: TRBJ2-5
clone size: .
V gene: TRBV29-1
CDR3 DNA: TGCAGCGTTGAGTCGCAAGAGACCCAGTACTTC
CDR3 protein: CSVESQETQYF

D gene: .
J gene: TRBJ1-1
clone size: once
V gene: TRBV28
CDR3 DNA: TGTGCCAGCACCTCCTATGGACAGAAGAACACTGAAGCTTTCTTT
CDR3 protein: CASTSYGQKNTEAFF

D gene: TRBD1
J gene: TRBJ1-5
clone size: .
V gene: TRBV4-1
CDR3 DNA: TGCGCCAGCAGCGCCGAGACAGGGGTAAGTCGGCAGCCCCAGCATTTT
CDR3 protein: CASSAETGVSRQPQHF

D gene: TRBD2
J gene: TRBJ2-1
clone size: once
V gene: TRBV27
CDR3 DNA: TGTGCCAGCAGTCCCCGGACTAGTGGATCTAATGAGCAGTTCTTC
CDR3 protein: CASSPRTSGSNEQFF

D gene: .
J gene: TRBJ2-2
clone size: .
V gene: TRBV7-3
CDR3 DNA: TGTGCCAGCACCTCGACAGCGGGCACCGGGGAGCTGTTTTTT
CDR3 protein: CASTSTAGTGELFF

D gene: .
J gene: TRBJ1-6
clone size: .
V gene: TRBV5-1
CDR3 DNA: TGCGCCAGCCGTGGCGGGGCGGGGGACTCCTATAATTCACCCCTCCACTTT
CDR3 protein: CASRGGAGDSYNSPLHF

D gene: .
J gene: TRBJ1-3
clone size: .
V gene: TRBV19
CDR3 DNA: TGTGCCAGTAGTATAGATCGACTACAGGGCCACACCATATATTTT
CDR3 protein: CASSIDRLQGHTIYF

D gene: TRBD1
J gene: TRBJ2-7
clone size: .
V gene: TRBV28
CDR3 DNA: TGTGCCAGCAGTCCTACAGGGGGCAAGTTCTACGAGCAGTACTTC
CDR3 protein: CASSPTGGKFYEQYF

D gene: TRBD1
J gene: TRBJ2-7
clone size: few
V gene: TRBV7-6
CDR3 DNA: TGTGCCAGCAGCCCCGAGGGACAGGGGCGGTACGAGCAGTACTTC
CDR3 protein: CASSPEGQGRYEQYF

D gene: TRBD1
J gene: TRBJ1-1
clone size: .
V gene: TRBV11-3
CDR3 DNA: TGTGCCAGCAGCTTCCGGGACAGTAACACTGAAGCTTTCTTT
CDR3 protein: CASSFRDSNTEAFF

D gene: TRBD1
J gene: TRBJ1-3
clone size: .
V gene: TRBV5-6
CDR3 DNA: TGTGCCAGCAGCTTACCGGGACAGGGGGGAAACACCATATATTTT
CDR3 protein: CASSLPGQGGNTIYF

D gene: TRBD1
J gene: TRBJ1-2
clone size: .
V gene: TRBV3-1/TRBV3-2
CDR3 DNA: TGTGCCAGCAGCCAGGGAGGACAGGGTTGGTCTGGCTACACCTTC
CDR3 protein: CASSQGGQGWSGYTF

D gene: .
J gene: TRBJ2-3
clone size: .
V gene: TRBV7-9
CDR3 DNA: TGTGCCAGCAGCTTATCCCTTCCTGATACGCAGTATTTT
CDR3 protein: CASSLSLPDTQYF

D gene: .
J gene: TRBJ1-4
clone size: .
V gene: TRBV7-8
CDR3 DNA: TGTGCCAGCAGCGAACCGCTGGGGGGGGCTGATGAAAAACTGTTTTTT
CDR3 protein: CASSEPLGGADEKLFF

D gene: TRBD1
J gene: TRBJ2-5
clone size: .
V gene: TRBV29-1
CDR3 DNA: TGCAGCGTTGAAATCCGGACAGGACTGGGGTACCAAGAGACCCAGTACTTC
CDR3 protein: CSVEIRTGLGYQETQYF

D gene: TRBD1
J gene: TRBJ2-1
clone size: .
V gene: TRBV19
CDR3 DNA: TGTGCCAGTAGTATGGACAGGGGGCATGATGGTGGTGAGCAGTTCTTC
CDR3 protein: CASSMDRGHDGGEQFF

D gene: TRBD2
J gene: TRBJ2-1
clone size: .
V gene: TRBV24-1
CDR3 DNA: TGTGCCACCAGTGCCGGGACTAGCGCTAACAATGAGCAGTTCTTC
CDR3 protein: CATSAGTSANNEQFF

D gene: TRBD2
J gene: TRBJ2-5
clone size: .
V gene: TRBV11-2
CDR3 DNA: TGTGCCAGCAGCTTAGGCGCTAGCGGGGGACAAGAGACCCAGTACTTC
CDR3 protein: CASSLGASGGQETQYF

D gene: .
J gene: TRBJ1-2
clone size: .
V gene: TRBV6-5
CDR3 DNA: TGTGCCAGCAGACGCGGCGGGGTCTATGGCTACACCTTC
CDR3 protein: CASRRGGVYGYTF

D gene: TRBD1
J gene: TRBJ2-2
clone size: .
V gene: TRBV6-5
CDR3 DNA: TGTGCCAGCAGCCAAGGGGGCGCGAACACCGGGGAGCTGTTTTTT
CDR3 protein: CASSQGGANTGELFF

D gene: .
J gene: TRBJ1-1
clone size: .
V gene: TRBV9
CDR3 DNA: TGTGCCAGCAGCCCTCAACCTGGACGGGAAGGCGCTGAAGCTTTCTTT
CDR3 protein: CASSPQPGREGAEAFF

D gene: .
J gene: TRBJ2-3
clone size: once
V gene: TRBV4-3
CDR3 DNA: TGCGCCAGCAGCCAAGACCAAACACGGACCTCTAAAGGGGCAGATACGCAGTATTTT
CDR3 protein: CASSQDQTRTSKGADTQYF

D gene: .
J gene: TRBJ1-3
clone size: few
V gene: TRBV28
CDR3 DNA: TGTGCCAGCTACGGGTGGGGAGGAGGAAACACCATATATTTT
CDR3 protein: CASYGWGGGNTIYF

D gene: .
J gene: TRBJ1-5
clone size: .
V gene: TRBV28
CDR3 DNA: TGTGCCAGCGGGGCGGGCAATCAGCCCCAGCATTTT
CDR3 protein: CASGAGNQPQHF

D gene: .
J gene: TRBJ2-1
clone size: .
V gene: TRBV11-2
CDR3 DNA: TGTGCCAGCAGCTTAAGGCTAGCTTCCTCCTACAATGAGCAGTTCTTC
CDR3 protein: CASSLRLASSYNEQFF

D gene: .
J gene: TRBJ1-1
clone size: .
V gene: TRBV4-2
CDR3 DNA: TGTGCCAGCAGCCAAGACGGGGGCACTGAAGCTTTCTTT
CDR3 protein: CASSQDGGTEAFF

D gene: TRBD1
J gene: TRBJ1-4
clone size: .
V gene: TRBV29-1
CDR3 DNA: TGCAGCTCCCGGACAGGGGAAGAAAAACTGTTTTTT
CDR3 protein: CSSRTGEEKLFF

D gene: .
J gene: TRBJ2-5
clone size: once
V gene: TRBV5-1
CDR3 DNA: TGCGCCAGCAGCGTCGGGACATATGAAGAGACCCAGTACTTC
CDR3 protein: CASSVGTYEETQYF

D gene: TRBD2
J gene: TRBJ2-3
clone size: .
V gene: TRBV27
CDR3 DNA: TGTGCCAGCAGACTATACGGAGCGGGGGGGACAGATACGCAGTATTTT
CDR3 protein: CASRLYGAGGTDTQYF

D gene: .
J gene: TRBJ1-1
clone size: .
V gene: TRBV29-1
CDR3 DNA: TGCAGCGTTGTAACCCTAAAGAACACTGAAGCTTTCTTT
CDR3 protein: CSVVTLKNTEAFF

D gene: TRBD2
J gene: TRBJ2-6
clone size: few
V gene: TRBV7-2
CDR3 DNA: TGTGCCAGCAGTCCGGGGGGGCAGGCGGAAGTCCTGACTTTC
CDR3 protein: CASSPGGQAEVLTF

D gene: .
J gene: TRBJ2-3
clone size: .
V gene: TRBV4-2
CDR3 DNA: TGTGCCAGCAGCCAAGATCAGGAGGGTACGCAGTATTTT
CDR3 protein: CASSQDQEGTQYF

D gene: .
J gene: TRBJ2-5
clone size: .
V gene: TRBV5-5
CDR3 DNA: TGTGCCAGCAGCCCGACAGCAACCTACCAAGAGACCCAGTACTTC
CDR3 protein: CASSPTATYQETQYF

D gene: .
J gene: TRBJ2-7
clone size: .
V gene: TRBV7-9
CDR3 DNA: TGTGCCAGCAGCCAACCGGACAGCTCCTACGAGCAGTACTTC
CDR3 protein: CASSQPDSSYEQYF

D gene: .
J gene: TRBJ1-2
clone size: .
V gene: TRBV5-4
CDR3 DNA: TGTGCCAGCAGCCCGCAGGAATTCTATGGCTACACCTTC
CDR3 protein: CASSPQEFYGYTF

D gene: .
J gene: TRBJ2-7
clone size: .
V gene: TRBV2
CDR3 DNA: TGTGCCAGCAGTGTGACTAGAAGTGAGAACGAGCAGTACTTC
CDR3 protein: CASSVTRSENEQYF

D gene: .
J gene: TRBJ1-2
clone size: .
V gene: TRBV14
CDR3 DNA: TGTGCCAGCAGCCCAGGCAACTATGGCTACACCTTC
CDR3 protein: CASSPGNYGYTF

D gene: TRBD1
J gene: TRBJ1-5
clone size: .
V gene: TRBV19
CDR3 DNA: TGTGCCAGTAGTATAGTAGGAGACAGGGCAAGTCAGCCCCAGCATTTT
CDR3 protein: CASSIVGDRASQPQHF

D gene: .
J gene: TRBJ1-1
clone size: .
V gene: TRBV2
CDR3 DNA: TGTGCCAGCAGAGTACGGGGTCGGGACACTGAAGCTTTCTTT
CDR3 protein: CASRVRGRDTEAFF

D gene: TRBD1
J gene: TRBJ1-1
clone size: .
V gene: TRBV30
CDR3 DNA: TGTGCCTGGAGCCAACAGGGGCCCACTGAAGCTTTCTTT
CDR3 protein: CAWSQQGPTEAFF

D gene: .
J gene: TRBJ2-2
clone size: .
V gene: TRBV19
CDR3 DNA: TGTGCCACCGCAGGGGTTCGGGAGCTGTTTTTT
CDR3 protein: CATAGVRELFF

D gene: TRBD1
J gene: TRBJ1-1
clone size: .
V gene: TRBV29-1
CDR3 DNA: TGCAGCGCACCCGGGACAGGCATGAACACTGAAGCTTTCTTT
CDR3 protein: CSAPGTGMNTEAFF

D gene: TRBD2
J gene: TRBJ2-1
clone size: .
V gene: TRBV15
CDR3 DNA: TGTGCCACCAGCAGAGACGGGGGGAACAATGAGCAGTTCTTC
CDR3 protein: CATSRDGGNNEQFF

D gene: TRBD1
J gene: TRBJ1-5
clone size: .
V gene: TRBV7-9
CDR3 DNA: TGTGCCAGCAGCCCCCGACAGGGCCAGGGGCCCCAGCATTTT
CDR3 protein: CASSPRQGQGPQHF